This T cell receptor (beta chain) was retrieved from a study of blood T cells in healthy people across ages. This clonotype was detected only once. The antigen is undetermined. The CDR3 covers 14 residues. The V gene lost 7 bases and the J gene lost 1 base, with 10 bases spanning the gap. Looked up from germline, CDR1 is SNHLY and CDR2 is FYNNEI. Study-wide findings and caveats: Relative to aged donors, long-lived donors carried more naive CD4+ cells and displayed higher diversity.

Combining a sample-barcoded 5' primer with a J-beta primer mix, a second PCR ran for roughly 7 to 11 cycles. With 12 random nucleotides, a template-switch adaptor tagged each individual cDNA molecule. One entry per CDR3 protein, called by TCRdb with MiXCR from the 5' RACE reads. The sample has about 780,000 distinct CDR3 sequences, about half seen once. Healthy Russian Caucasian donors spanned ages about 6 to 90 years. Each donor had approximately 10 milliliters of peripheral blood drawn. This chain uses TRBV2 with TRBJ2-2, with D uncertain. The TCR sequence derives from a man aged 80 or over in good health. The sequencing input was blood. The chain's CDR3 is CASIFQENTGELFF. CDR3 DNA sequence: TGTGCCAGCATATTTCAAGAGAACACCGGGGAGCTGTTTTTT.